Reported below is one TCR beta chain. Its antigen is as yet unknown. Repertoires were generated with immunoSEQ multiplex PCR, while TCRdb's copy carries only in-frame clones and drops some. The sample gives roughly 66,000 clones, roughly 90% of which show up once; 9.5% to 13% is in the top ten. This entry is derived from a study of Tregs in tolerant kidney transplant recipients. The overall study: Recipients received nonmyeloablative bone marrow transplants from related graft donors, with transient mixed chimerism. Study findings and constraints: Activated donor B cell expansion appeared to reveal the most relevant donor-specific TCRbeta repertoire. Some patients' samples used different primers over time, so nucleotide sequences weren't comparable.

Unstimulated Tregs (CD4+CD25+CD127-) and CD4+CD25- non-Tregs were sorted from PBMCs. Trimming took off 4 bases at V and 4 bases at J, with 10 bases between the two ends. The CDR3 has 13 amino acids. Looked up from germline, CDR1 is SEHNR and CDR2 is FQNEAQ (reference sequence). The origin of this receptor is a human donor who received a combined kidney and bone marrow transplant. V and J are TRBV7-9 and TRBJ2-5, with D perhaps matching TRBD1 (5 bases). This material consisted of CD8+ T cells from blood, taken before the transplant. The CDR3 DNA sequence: TGTGCCAGCAGCTCAGGGTTCGCAGAGACCCAGTACTTC. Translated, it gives CASSSGFAETQYF.